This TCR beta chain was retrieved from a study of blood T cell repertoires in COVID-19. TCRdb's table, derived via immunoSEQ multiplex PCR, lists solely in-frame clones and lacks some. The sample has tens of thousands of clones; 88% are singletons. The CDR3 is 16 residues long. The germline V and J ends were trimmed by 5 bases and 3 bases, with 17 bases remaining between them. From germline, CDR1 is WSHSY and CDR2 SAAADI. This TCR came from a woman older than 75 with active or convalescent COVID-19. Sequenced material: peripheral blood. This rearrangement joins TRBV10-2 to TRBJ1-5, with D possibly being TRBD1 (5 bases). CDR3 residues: CASSPLGTLVNQPQHF. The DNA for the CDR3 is TGCGCCAGCAGTCCTCTGGGGACTCTCGTCAATCAGCCCCAGCATTTT.